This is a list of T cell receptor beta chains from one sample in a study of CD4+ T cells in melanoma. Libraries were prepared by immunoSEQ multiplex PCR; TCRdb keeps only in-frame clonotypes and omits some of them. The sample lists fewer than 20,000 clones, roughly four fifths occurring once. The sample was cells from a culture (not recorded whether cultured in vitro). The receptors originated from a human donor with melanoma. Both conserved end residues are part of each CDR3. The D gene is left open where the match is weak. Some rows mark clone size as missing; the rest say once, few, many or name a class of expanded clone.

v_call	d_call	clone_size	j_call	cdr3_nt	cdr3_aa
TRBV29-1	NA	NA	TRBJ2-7	TGCAGCGCCGTCCCAGAACCCACCTACGAGCAGTACTTC	CSAVPEPTYEQYF
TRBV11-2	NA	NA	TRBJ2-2	TGTGCCAGCAGCTTACTCATCACGGCCGGGGAGCTGTTTTTT	CASSLLITAGELFF
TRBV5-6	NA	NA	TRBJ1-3	TGTGCCAGCAGCTACGGAAACACCATATATTTT	CASSYGNTIYF
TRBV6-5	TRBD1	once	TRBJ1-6	TGTGCCAGCAGCTGGGACAGCTCCTATAATTCACCCCTCCACTTT	CASSWDSSYNSPLHF
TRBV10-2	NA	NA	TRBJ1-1	TGCGCCAGCATTAGAACAGGCCGCGGCACTGAAGCTTTCTTT	CASIRTGRGTEAFF
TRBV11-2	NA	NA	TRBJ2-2	TGTGCCAGCAGCATCTACAGGGGGGGAACCGGGGAGCTGTTTTTT	CASSIYRGGTGELFF
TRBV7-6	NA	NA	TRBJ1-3	TGTGCCAGCAGTCTAAGACCTATCTCTGGAAACACCATATATTTT	CASSLRPISGNTIYF
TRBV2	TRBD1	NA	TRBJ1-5	TGTGCCAGCAGGTCCGACAGGGCAAGCAATCAGCCCCAGCATTTT	CASRSDRASNQPQHF
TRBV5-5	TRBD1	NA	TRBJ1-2	TGTGCCAGCAGCTTGACGGGACAGGGTTCCTATGGCTACACCTTC	CASSLTGQGSYGYTF
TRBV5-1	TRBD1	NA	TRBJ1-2	TGCGCCAGCAGGATTACACAGGGGGCGGCCGGAGGCTACACCTTC	CASRITQGAAGGYTF
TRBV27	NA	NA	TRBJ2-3	TGTGCCAGCGGTCCTGGGCTATATAGCACAGATACGCAGTATTTT	CASGPGLYSTDTQYF
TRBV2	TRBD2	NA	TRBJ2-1	TGTGCCAGCAGTCGATTGACTAGCGGGGGGGCGAATGAGCAGTTCTTC	CASSRLTSGGANEQFF
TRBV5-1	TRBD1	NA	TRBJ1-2	TGCGCCAGCAGCGGGACCGGGACAGGGGCTAACTATGGCTACACCTTC	CASSGTGTGANYGYTF
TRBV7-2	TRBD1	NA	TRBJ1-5	TGTGCCAGCAGTACCCCGGACAGGGGGCGTCAGCCCCAGCATTTT	CASSTPDRGRQPQHF
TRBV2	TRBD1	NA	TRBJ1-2	TGTGCCAGCAAGAGGGACAGGGGGGAGTGGGGCTACACCTTC	CASKRDRGEWGYTF
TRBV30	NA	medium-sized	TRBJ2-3	TGTGCCTCCCAACCATCCGGGACATCCACAGATACGCAGTATTTT	CASQPSGTSTDTQYF
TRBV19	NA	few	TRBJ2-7	TGTGCCAGTAGTAGGGGGTACGAGCAGTACTTC	CASSRGYEQYF
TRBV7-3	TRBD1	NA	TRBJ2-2	TGTGCCAGCAGCCGACCTGCGGGGCAGGGGGCTTTCGGGGAGCTGTTTTTT	CASSRPAGQGAFGELFF
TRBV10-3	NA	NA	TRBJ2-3	TGTGCCATCAGGTCACGTGGTGGGGGGAGCACAGATACGCAGTATTTT	CAIRSRGGGSTDTQYF
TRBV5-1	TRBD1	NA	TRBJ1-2	TGCGCCAGCAGCAGGGGACAGGGGATCGCCTTAGGTGGCTACACCTTC	CASSRGQGIALGGYTF
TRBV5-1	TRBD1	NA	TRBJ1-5	TGCGCCAGCAGCGAGGGGGCGCAAGGTCAGCCCCAGCATTTT	CASSEGAQGQPQHF
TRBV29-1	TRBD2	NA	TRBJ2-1	TGCAGCGTTGTTCTGACTAGCCCTACCGGGGAGCAGTTCTTC	CSVVLTSPTGEQFF
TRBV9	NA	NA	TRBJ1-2	TGTGCCACCTCGAGGGCCTCTAACTATGGCTACACCTTC	CATSRASNYGYTF
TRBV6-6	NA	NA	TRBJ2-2	TGTGCCAGCAGTTACCAGGTGGTGGGGGAGCTGTTTTTT	CASSYQVVGELFF
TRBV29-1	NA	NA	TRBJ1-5	TGCAGCGCCAGGGGACCGGATCAGCCCCAGCATTTT	CSARGPDQPQHF
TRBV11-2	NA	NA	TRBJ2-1	TGTGCCAGCAGCTTTAGCGGCTCCCATGACAATGAGCAGTTCTTC	CASSFSGSHDNEQFF
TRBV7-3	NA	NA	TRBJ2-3	TGTGCCAGCAGCTTAGCCAGGGACACAGATACGCAGTATTTT	CASSLARDTDTQYF
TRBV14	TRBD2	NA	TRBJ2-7	TGTGCCAGCAGCCAAGAAACCCTAGCGGGGCCCATATCCTACGAGCAGTACTTC	CASSQETLAGPISYEQYF
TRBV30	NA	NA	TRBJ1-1	TGTGCCTGGAGTGACCAGTGGAACACTGAAGCTTTCTTT	CAWSDQWNTEAFF
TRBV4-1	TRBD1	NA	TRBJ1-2	TGCGCCAGCAGCCAAGGGACAGGGACGCGAGGCTACACCTTC	CASSQGTGTRGYTF
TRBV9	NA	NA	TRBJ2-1	TGTGCCAGCAGCTTTCTCTCTACGACTCTCTGGGAGCAGTTCTTC	CASSFLSTTLWEQFF
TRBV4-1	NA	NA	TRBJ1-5	TGCGCCAGCAGCCAGGCAGGGGATAGCAATCAGCCCCAGCATTTT	CASSQAGDSNQPQHF
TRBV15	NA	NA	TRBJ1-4	TGTGCCACCAGCCATATTCAATCTGCAACTAATGAAAAACTGTTTTTT	CATSHIQSATNEKLFF
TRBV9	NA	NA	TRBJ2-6	TGTGCCAGCAGCGTAGTCTCTGGGGCCAACGTCCTGACTTTC	CASSVVSGANVLTF
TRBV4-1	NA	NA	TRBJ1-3	TGCGCCAGCAGCCAACAGGCCGGGGGACATAGCCTCAGAAACACCATATATTTT	CASSQQAGGHSLRNTIYF
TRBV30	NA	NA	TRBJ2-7	TGTGCCTGGAGCCAGGGCCCCTTCTACGAGCAGTACTTC	CAWSQGPFYEQYF